These 25 T cell receptor beta chains originate from one sample sequenced in a study of PD-L1 blockade in urothelial cancer. Assay: immunoSEQ multiplex PCR; the TCRdb copy retains only in-frame clones and omits some. This sample yields tens of thousands of clones, of which 82% are seen a single time; roughly 18% belongs to the top ten. Sequenced material: PBMCs, taken around atezolizumab (anti-PD-L1) treatment. The source is a man aged 60-69 years with urothelial cancer.

V and J are TRBV12-5 and TRBJ2-5; TRBD1 is a possible D gene (5 bases). Germline assignment: CDR1 LGHNT and CDR2 FRNRAP. CDR3 size: 13 residues. The V end was cut by 5 bases, the J end by 5 bases, with 12 bases between. The CDR3 is CASGMDNGETQYF. As DNA, the CDR3 is TGTGCTAGTGGTATGGACAACGGGGAGACCCAGTACTTC.

The chain employs TRBV6-1 and TRBJ1-1, with 7 bases aligning to TRBD1. J was trimmed by 3 bases and V by 3 bases; bases with no gene match: 7. CDR1 and CDR2 (germline): MNHNS, SASEGT. The length of the CDR3 is 15 residues. The DNA for the CDR3 is TGTGCCAGCAGTGATGAGGGGGCGAAGGACACTGAAGCTTTCTTT. Residues: CASSDEGAKDTEAFF.

The V gene is TRBV28, the J gene TRBJ1-4; 9 positions agree with TRBD1. Germline V gene sequence: CDR1 MDHEN, CDR2 SYDVKM. V was pared by 7 bases and J by 8 bases, with 8 bases of the junction left unmatched. The CDR3 covers 14 residues. CDR3 sequence (DNA): TGTGCCAGCACCCCGACAGGGGGGGACGAAAAACTGTTTTTT. Translating it yields CASTPTGGDEKLFF.

This clone is a singleton in its sample. The rearrangement uses TRBV19 and TRBJ1-2, with a weak D call TRBD1 (6 bases). Germline V gene data show CDR1 as LNHDA and CDR2 as SQIVND (reference sequence). V gave up 6 bases and J gave up 3 bases, with 11 bases separating them. There are 13 residues in the CDR3. CDR3 in amino acids: CASSYRVYYGYTF. As DNA, the CDR3 is TGTGCCAGTAGCTACAGGGTTTACTATGGCTACACCTTC.

The rearrangement links TRBV9 to TRBJ1-3; unclear D gene. Germline CDR1 reads SGDLS; CDR2 reads YYNGEE. V lost 0 bases, J lost 0 bases, and 13 bases lay in between. This CDR3 is built from 17 residues. CDR3 amino acids: CASSVDPGGISGNTIYF. In nucleotides, the CDR3 is TGTGCCAGCAGCGTAGATCCCGGAGGTATCTCTGGAAACACCATATATTTT.

The genes are TRBV7-2 and TRBJ2-1; 12 bases match TRBD2. The V gene end was trimmed by 5 bases and the J gene end by 4 bases; junction bases not matched to a gene: 3. The CDR3 is 15 amino acids. CDR1 SGHTA and CDR2 FQGNSA come from the germline V gene. The CDR3 sequence: CASSDGLAGYNEQFF. The DNA for the CDR3 is TGTGCCAGCAGCGACGGACTAGCGGGGTACAATGAGCAGTTCTTC. Supplemented by reference TRBV7-2 and TRBJ2-1, the full variable domain reads GAGVSQSPSNKVTEKGKDVELRCDPISGHTALYWYRQSLGQGLEFLIYFQGNSAPDKSGLPSDRFSAERTGGSVSTLTIQRTQQEDSAVYLCASSDGLAGYNEQFFGPGTRLTVL.

The V call is TRBV7-9, the J call TRBJ1-2; 7 bases map to TRBD1. The CDR3 is 15 amino acids. In germline, CDR1 is SEHNR, CDR2 FQNEAQ (reference sequence). Losses at the gene ends were 5 bases for V and 4 bases for J; bases not matched to a gene: 10. CDR3 nucleotides: TGTGCCAGCAGCCCTCGACAGGGAGGCTCCTATGGCTACACCTTC. Protein sequence: CASSPRQGGSYGYTF.

Remarks on this clone: The junction does not match germline at one end; this may be a read error. The chain is built from TRBV7-9 and TRBJ2-4; the D gene is possibly TRBD1 (5 bases). The CDR3 totals 12 residues. Germline values: CDR1 SEHNR, CDR2 FQNEAQ (reference sequence). The CDR3 reads CASSLAQDSLRF. The CDR3 region has the DNA TGTGCCAGCAGCTTAGCGCAAGACAGCCTGAGGTTC.

The rearrangement uses TRBV27 and TRBJ1-2, with D unresolved. V lost 8 bases and J lost 8, with 18 bases in between. In germline, CDR1 is MNHEY, CDR2 SMNVEV (reference sequence). This CDR3 has 13 residues. The CDR3 sequence is CASLRIDQRGYTF. The CDR3 region has the DNA TGTGCCAGCCTTAGGATCGACCAGAGGGGCTACACCTTC.

The chain has TRBV7-9 and TRBJ1-3; D gene unclear. Germline V gene lookup returns CDR1 SEHNR and CDR2 FQNEAQ (reference sequence). V shed 1 base and J shed 0 bases, with 10 bases lying between them. The CDR3 loop spans 16 amino acids. CDR3 protein: CASSLVDTHSGNTIYF. CDR3 in DNA: TGTGCCAGCAGCTTAGTAGACACCCACTCTGGAAACACCATATATTTT.

This chain links TRBV2 with TRBJ2-1; D possibly corresponds to TRBD1 (5 bases). V gave up 6 bases and J gave up 8 bases, with 11 bases separating them. The CDR3 spans 12 residues. Germline assignment: CDR1 SNHLY and CDR2 FYNNEI. CDR3 loop: CASRDQGDEQFF. DNA for the CDR3: TGTGCCAGCAGAGACCAGGGCGATGAGCAGTTCTTC.

The chain joins TRBV27 to TRBJ2-7; 9 bases line up with TRBD1. The CDR3 has 15 amino acids. The ends lost 2 bases at V and 2 bases at J; junction bases unmatched: 4. Looked up from germline, CDR1 is MNHEY and CDR2 is SMNVEV (reference sequence). CDR3 sequence: CASSLTWDRAYEQYF. CDR3 sequence (DNA): TGTGCCAGCAGTTTAACCTGGGACAGGGCCTACGAGCAGTACTTC.

CDR3 DNA sequence: TGTGCCAGCAGGCTAGCGGGGGGGCGATCGTACGAGCAGTACTTC. The encoded protein is CASRLAGGRSYEQYF. The chain links TRBV11-2 to TRBJ2-7; 12 bases are a match to TRBD2. Losses at the gene ends were 6 bases for V and 4 bases for J; bases not matched to a gene: 7. CDR1 and CDR2 (germline): SGHAT, FQNNGV. CDR3 length equals 15 residues. The complete variable domain, with remaining parts taken from reference TRBV11-2 and TRBJ2-7, reads EAGVAQSPRYKIIEKRQSVAFWCNPISGHATLYWYQQILGQGPKLLIQFQNNGVVDDSQLPKDRFSAERLKGVDSTLKIQPAKLEDSAVYLCASRLAGGRSYEQYFGPGTRLTVT.

The chain has TRBV11-2 and TRBJ2-2; no reliable D call. CDR3 length equals 12 residues. Germline V CDR1 and CDR2: SGHAT, FQNNGV. The V end lost 1 base, the J end lost 6 bases, and 3 bases lay between the germline ends. The CDR3 DNA is TGTGCCAGCAGCTTAGCTCCCGGGGAGCTGTTTTTT. Translation gives CASSLAPGELFF.

V usage is TRBV5-1 and J usage is TRBJ1-1; D is undetermined. This CDR3 comprises 15 residues. The germline CDR1 and CDR2 sequences are SGHRS and YFSETQ. Trimming stripped 4 bases from V and 3 bases from J, with 16 bases between. In DNA form, the CDR3 reads TGCGCCAGCAGCCCCGGCTCGGGAGGGCACACTGAAGCTTTCTTT. This gives the protein CASSPGSGGHTEAFF.

The chain has TRBV19 and TRBJ2-6; 10 bases line up with TRBD1. Unmatched junction bases numbered 4, after V lost 3 bases and J lost 2 bases. This CDR3 is built from 17 residues. In germline, CDR1 is LNHDA, CDR2 SQIVND (reference sequence). The CDR3 DNA follows: TGTGCCAGTAGTATCCAGACAGGGGGCGCTGGGGCCAACGTCCTGACTTTC. It yields the protein CASSIQTGGAGANVLTF.

The chain combines TRBV27 with TRBJ1-6; D is perhaps TRBD1 (6 bases). Germline V gives CDR1 MNHEY, CDR2 SMNVEV (reference sequence). This CDR3 comprises 13 residues. The germline V and J ends were trimmed by 5 bases and 7 bases, with 9 bases remaining between them. Written as DNA, the CDR3 is TGTGCCAGCAGTACAGGGTGGAATTCACCCCTCCACTTT. Translated, it gives CASSTGWNSPLHF.

The chain carries TRBV6-1 and TRBJ2-3, with unresolved D. Germline V CDR1 and CDR2: MNHNS, SASEGT. Trimming pared 5 bases from V and 3 bases from J, leaving 9 bases between. CDR3 size: 13 residues. CDR3: CASSLRDTDTQYF. CDR3 in DNA: TGTGCCAGCAGTTTGCGAGATACAGATACGCAGTATTTT.

The gene calls are TRBV19 and TRBJ2-7; TRBD2 might be the D (6 bases). Germline CDR1 is LNHDA and CDR2 is SQIVND (reference sequence). V lost 6 bases, J lost 1 base, and 13 bases lay in between. The CDR3 runs to 14 residues. CDR3 DNA sequence: TGTGCCAGTAGCGGGGGAGACGGATCCTACGAGCAGTACTTC. Residues: CASSGGDGSYEQYF.

This clone has just a few counts. The V and J genes are TRBV5-1 and TRBJ2-1, with a possible D match to TRBD2 (6 bases). The CDR3 sequence is 17 residues long. Germline CDR1 SGHRS, CDR2 YFSETQ. V was pared by 4 bases and J by 0 bases, with 17 bases between. CDR3 in amino acids: CASSPTGDRYSYNEQFF. For the CDR3, the DNA is TGCGCCAGCAGCCCCACGGGAGACAGATACTCCTACAATGAGCAGTTCTTC.

The CDR3 DNA reads TGTGCCTGGAGTTCGGCTAGCGGGGCCACTTCCTACAATGAGCAGTTCTTC. Translated: CAWSSASGATSYNEQFF. This chain joins TRBV30 and TRBJ2-1; 9 nucleotides align to TRBD2. Germline trimming cut 2 bases from V and 1 base from J; bases unmatched to any gene: 9. Looked up from germline, CDR1 is GTSNPN and CDR2 is SVGIG (reference sequence). This CDR3 contains 17 residues. Combining the CDR3 with reference TRBV30 and TRBJ2-1 gives the whole variable domain SQTIHQWPATLVQPVGSPLSLECTVEGTSNPNLYWYRQAAGRGLQLLFYSVGIGQISSEVPQNLSASRPQDRQFILSSKKLLLSDSGFYLCAWSSASGATSYNEQFFGPGTRLTVL.

The chain carries TRBV6-5 and TRBJ2-7; a possible D gene is TRBD1 (5 bases). The CDR3 extends over 13 amino acids. V lost 8 bases, J lost 0 bases, and 11 bases lay in between. CDR1 is MNHEY, CDR2 SVGAGI, per germline. This chain's CDR3 is CASGDSSSYEQYF. The CDR3 DNA sequence: TGTGCCAGCGGTGACAGTTCCTCCTACGAGCAGTACTTC.

The chain joins TRBV7-2 to TRBJ1-5; TRBD1 agrees at 8 bases. Per the germline V gene, CDR1 is SGHTA and CDR2 is FQGNSA. With V trimmed by 1 base and J by 6 bases, 11 bases remained unmatched. This CDR3 comprises 17 residues. CDR3 DNA: TGTGCCAGCAGCTTAGACGCTGGGGACAGGAAAAGTCAGCCCCAGCATTTT. Encoded protein: CASSLDAGDRKSQPQHF.

The genes are TRBV5-1 and TRBJ1-1; tentatively, D is TRBD1 (5 bases). The CDR3 loop spans 14 amino acids. Deletions cut 0 bases from V and 1 base from J, with 7 bases between. Per germline, CDR1 SGHRS and CDR2 YFSETQ. CDR3 sequence: CASSLDQGNTEAFF. Here the CDR3 DNA reads TGCGCCAGCAGCTTGGATCAGGGGAACACTGAAGCTTTCTTT.

The chain employs TRBV27 and TRBJ2-5, with a weak D call TRBD2 (7 bases). CDR1 and CDR2 (germline): MNHEY, SMNVEV (reference sequence). The V and J ends lost 4 bases and 4 bases respectively, with 16 bases between them. This CDR3 contains 15 residues. The CDR3, as DNA: TGTGCCAGCAGTTCTTGGGGGGGGGCGAGAGAGACCCAGTACTTC. This gives the protein CASSSWGGARETQYF.